This T cell receptor beta chain was sequenced in a study of T cell responses to AZD1222 COVID-19 vaccine. For this clone: Its antigen is as yet unknown.

TCRdb keeps only in-frame clones here, not all; method: immunoSEQ multiplex PCR. The table records some 100,000 clones, less than 90% of them present only once. Between the trimmed V and J ends, which lost 1 base and 8 bases, there was a span of 5 bases. The CDR3 has 11 residues. Germline V gene data show CDR1 as LNHDA and CDR2 as SQIVND (reference sequence). Points from the study as a whole: After two AZD1222 doses, spike-specific TCR breadth and depth rose versus day 0. Regions 160-218 and 743-854 held dominance among vaccine-associated CD4 TCRs, which spanned spike.

This receptor was identified in an adult in good health. The starting material was peripheral blood, obtained on day 0 of AZD1222 vaccination. The chain links TRBV19 to TRBJ1-1; D unclear. The CDR3 is CASSIGGEAFF. The CDR3 coding sequence is TGTGCCAGTAGTATAGGTGGGGAAGCTTTCTTT.